A selection of T cell receptor beta chains follows, all from one sample in a study of blood T cell repertoires in COVID-19. The assay was immunoSEQ multiplex PCR, and TCRdb's table has in-frame clones only and misses some. This repertoire shows about 170,000 clones, 82% found once; its top ten account for 6.5% to 9%. Sequences were obtained from peripheral blood. These receptors were obtained from a woman aged 40 to 50 with COVID-19, enrolled during active disease. CDR3s include the opening cysteine and the closing phenylalanine or tryptophan. Each record gives: CDR3 protein, CDR3 DNA, V gene, J gene, clone size, D gene. The D gene is left open where the match is weak. Expanded clones are given a class, and other clones once, few, many or no size at all.

cdr3_aa: CASSQGGLKNQPQHF
cdr3_nt: TGCGCCAGCAGCCAAGGGGGACTTAAGAATCAGCCCCAGCATTTT
v_call: TRBV4-1
j_call: TRBJ1-5
clone_size: -
d_call: -

cdr3_aa: CASSIDPSGQGFPGYTF
cdr3_nt: TGTGCCAGTAGTATAGATCCTTCGGGACAGGGGTTCCCTGGCTACACCTTC
v_call: TRBV19
j_call: TRBJ1-2
clone_size: once
d_call: TRBD1

cdr3_aa: CASRLRTSGTDTQYF
cdr3_nt: TGTGCCAGCAGACTTAGGACTAGCGGAACAGATACGCAGTATTTT
v_call: TRBV3-1/TRBV3-2
j_call: TRBJ2-3
clone_size: once
d_call: TRBD2

cdr3_aa: CASSLHETLTSTDTQYF
cdr3_nt: TGCGCCAGCAGCTTGCACGAAACTCTCACTAGCACAGATACGCAGTATTTT
v_call: TRBV5-1
j_call: TRBJ2-3
clone_size: -
d_call: -

cdr3_aa: CASSPRDSNYGYTF
cdr3_nt: TGTGCCAGCAGTCCCCGGGACAGCAACTATGGCTACACCTTC
v_call: TRBV6-5
j_call: TRBJ1-2
clone_size: -
d_call: TRBD1

cdr3_aa: CASSDHRGQGGYTF
cdr3_nt: TGCGCCAGCTCGGACCACAGGGGGCAGGGCGGCTACACCTTC
v_call: TRBV10-2
j_call: TRBJ1-2
clone_size: -
d_call: TRBD1

cdr3_aa: CASSFRLAGGVNEQFF
cdr3_nt: TGCGCCAGCAGCTTTCGACTAGCGGGAGGGGTAAATGAGCAGTTCTTC
v_call: TRBV5-1
j_call: TRBJ2-1
clone_size: once
d_call: TRBD2

cdr3_aa: CASRPLGATTGELFF
cdr3_nt: TGTGCCAGCAGACCCCTAGGGGCGACGACCGGGGAGCTGTTTTTT
v_call: TRBV27
j_call: TRBJ2-2
clone_size: -
d_call: -

cdr3_aa: CATSRDQSPMREKLFF
cdr3_nt: TGTGCCACCAGCAGAGATCAAAGCCCTATGAGAGAAAAACTGTTTTTT
v_call: TRBV15
j_call: TRBJ1-4
clone_size: -
d_call: -

cdr3_aa: CASSLDGVRTSGNEQFF
cdr3_nt: TGTGCCAGCAGCTTAGATGGTGTAAGGACTAGCGGGAATGAGCAGTTCTTC
v_call: TRBV11-3
j_call: TRBJ2-1
clone_size: -
d_call: TRBD2

cdr3_aa: CASRPGQGANYGYTF
cdr3_nt: TGCGCCAGCAGACCAGGACAGGGAGCCAACTATGGCTACACCTTC
v_call: TRBV5-1
j_call: TRBJ1-2
clone_size: -
d_call: TRBD1

cdr3_aa: CASSGNQGDYNEQFF
cdr3_nt: TGTGCCAGCAGCGGAAACCAGGGGGACTACAATGAGCAGTTCTTC
v_call: TRBV7-9
j_call: TRBJ2-1
clone_size: few
d_call: TRBD1

cdr3_aa: CASSSVLAGDTQYF
cdr3_nt: TGTGCCAGCAGCTCGGTGTTAGCGGGAGATACGCAGTATTTT
v_call: TRBV11-2
j_call: TRBJ2-3
clone_size: -
d_call: TRBD2

cdr3_aa: CASRSGQGADTQYF
cdr3_nt: TGTGCCAGCAGGAGCGGACAGGGCGCAGATACGCAGTATTTT
v_call: TRBV2
j_call: TRBJ2-3
clone_size: once
d_call: TRBD1

cdr3_aa: CASSPSGAAGVYNEQFF
cdr3_nt: TGTGCCAGCAGCCCCTCCGGCGCGGCAGGGGTGTACAATGAGCAGTTCTTC
v_call: TRBV4-2
j_call: TRBJ2-1
clone_size: -
d_call: -

cdr3_aa: CASIGGTSGSNTQYF
cdr3_nt: TGTGCCAGCATTGGTGGGACTAGCGGGAGCAATACGCAGTATTTT
v_call: TRBV6-6
j_call: TRBJ2-3
clone_size: -
d_call: TRBD2

cdr3_aa: CASSIGTSYMDTQYF
cdr3_nt: TGTGCCAGTAGTATTGGGACTAGCTATATGGATACGCAGTATTTT
v_call: TRBV19
j_call: TRBJ2-3
clone_size: -
d_call: TRBD2

cdr3_aa: CASSDPGASRELFF
cdr3_nt: TGCGCCAGCAGTGACCCAGGGGCATCCAGGGAGCTGTTTTTT
v_call: TRBV10-2
j_call: TRBJ2-2
clone_size: -
d_call: -

cdr3_aa: CASSPGTYEQYF
cdr3_nt: TGCGCCAGCAGCCCGGGGACCTACGAGCAGTACTTC
v_call: TRBV5-1
j_call: TRBJ2-7
clone_size: -
d_call: -

cdr3_aa: CASSLQPNTGELFF
cdr3_nt: TGTGCCAGCAGCTTACAACCCAACACCGGGGAGCTGTTTTTT
v_call: TRBV5-5
j_call: TRBJ2-2
clone_size: once
d_call: -

cdr3_aa: CASSPTDMNEQYF
cdr3_nt: TGTGCCAGCAGTCCCACGGACATGAACGAGCAGTACTTC
v_call: TRBV28
j_call: TRBJ2-7
clone_size: -
d_call: -

cdr3_aa: CASSGTGSYNEQFF
cdr3_nt: TGTGCCAGCAGCGGGACAGGCTCCTACAATGAGCAGTTCTTC
v_call: TRBV9
j_call: TRBJ2-1
clone_size: -
d_call: TRBD1

cdr3_aa: CASSLEGHIGSGELFF
cdr3_nt: TGTGCCAGCAGCTTAGAGGGGCATATCGGGTCCGGGGAGCTGTTTTTT
v_call: TRBV7-2
j_call: TRBJ2-2
clone_size: -
d_call: -

cdr3_aa: CASSVDPGGQYEQYF
cdr3_nt: TGTGCCAGCAGCGTAGATCCGGGAGGGCAGTACGAGCAGTACTTC
v_call: TRBV9
j_call: TRBJ2-7
clone_size: -
d_call: TRBD2

cdr3_aa: CASSLAVDRKNGYTF
cdr3_nt: TGTGCCAGCAGCTTAGCTGTGGACAGGAAGAATGGCTACACCTTC
v_call: TRBV7-9
j_call: TRBJ1-2
clone_size: -
d_call: TRBD1

cdr3_aa: CASTGPFNYGYTF
cdr3_nt: TGTGCCAGCACAGGGCCTTTTAACTATGGCTACACCTTC
v_call: TRBV28
j_call: TRBJ1-2
clone_size: few
d_call: -

cdr3_aa: CASSVSDRGLSETQYF
cdr3_nt: TGTGCCAGCAGTGTATCGGACAGGGGGCTGTCAGAGACCCAGTACTTC
v_call: TRBV2
j_call: TRBJ2-5
clone_size: -
d_call: TRBD1

cdr3_aa: CASSSMDTAYEQYF
cdr3_nt: TGTGCCAGCAGCTCGATGGACACGGCCTACGAGCAGTACTTC
v_call: TRBV5-6
j_call: TRBJ2-7
clone_size: -
d_call: -

cdr3_aa: CASGEGRSEETQYF
cdr3_nt: TGTGCCAGCGGGGAGGGGCGATCAGAAGAGACCCAGTACTTC
v_call: TRBV5-5
j_call: TRBJ2-5
clone_size: -
d_call: TRBD2

cdr3_aa: CASSQAGQGHWELFF
cdr3_nt: TGCGCCAGCAGCCAAGCCGGACAGGGGCACTGGGAGCTGTTTTTT
v_call: TRBV4-1
j_call: TRBJ2-2
clone_size: -
d_call: TRBD1

cdr3_aa: CAWESTGNEKLFF
cdr3_nt: TGTGCCTGGGAATCGACAGGGAATGAAAAACTGTTTTTT
v_call: TRBV30
j_call: TRBJ1-4
clone_size: -
d_call: TRBD1

cdr3_aa: CASSSPRSTGEKLFF
cdr3_nt: TGTGCCAGCAGCTCTCCACGTTCGACCGGGGAAAAACTGTTTTTT
v_call: TRBV7-9
j_call: TRBJ1-4
clone_size: -
d_call: -

cdr3_aa: CASSPRYDTGELFF
cdr3_nt: TGTGCCAGCAGCCCTCGCTACGACACCGGGGAGCTGTTTTTT
v_call: TRBV11-2
j_call: TRBJ2-2
clone_size: -
d_call: -

cdr3_aa: CASSIKGLAFGTDTQYF
cdr3_nt: TGTGCCAGTAGTATCAAGGGACTAGCGTTTGGTACAGATACGCAGTATTTT
v_call: TRBV19
j_call: TRBJ2-3
clone_size: -
d_call: TRBD2

cdr3_aa: CASNPGQGYNEQFF
cdr3_nt: TGTGCCAGCAATCCGGGACAGGGCTACAATGAGCAGTTCTTC
v_call: TRBV2
j_call: TRBJ2-1
clone_size: -
d_call: TRBD1

cdr3_aa: CASSEVGLLDTEAFF
cdr3_nt: TGTGCCAGCAGTGAAGTCGGGTTGTTGGACACTGAAGCTTTCTTT
v_call: TRBV6-1
j_call: TRBJ1-1
clone_size: -
d_call: -

cdr3_aa: CASSQDRESYEQYF
cdr3_nt: TGCGCCAGCAGCCAAGATCGGGAGTCCTACGAGCAGTACTTC
v_call: TRBV4-1
j_call: TRBJ2-7
clone_size: -
d_call: -

cdr3_aa: CASSLATGVINQPQHF
cdr3_nt: TGTGCCAGCAGCTTGGCGACAGGGGTTATCAATCAGCCCCAGCATTTT
v_call: TRBV5-8
j_call: TRBJ1-5
clone_size: -
d_call: TRBD1

cdr3_aa: CASSLLGGNNSPLHF
cdr3_nt: TGTGCCAGCAGTTTGTTGGGAGGGAATAATTCACCCCTCCACTTT
v_call: TRBV27
j_call: TRBJ1-6
clone_size: -
d_call: -

cdr3_aa: CATSTPATSGTSTDTQYF
cdr3_nt: TGTGCCACCAGTACCCCGGCCACTAGCGGGACAAGCACAGATACGCAGTATTTT
v_call: TRBV24-1
j_call: TRBJ2-3
clone_size: -
d_call: TRBD2

cdr3_aa: CASSQEEASGLTYEQYF
cdr3_nt: TGTGCCAGCAGCCAAGAAGAAGCTAGCGGGCTTACCTACGAGCAGTACTTC
v_call: TRBV3-1/TRBV3-2
j_call: TRBJ2-7
clone_size: once
d_call: TRBD2

cdr3_aa: CASSSRTGMRSGNTIYF
cdr3_nt: TGTGCCAGCAGCTCTCGGACAGGGATGAGGTCTGGAAACACCATATATTTT
v_call: TRBV14
j_call: TRBJ1-3
clone_size: -
d_call: TRBD1

cdr3_aa: CASSLWLEGTEQFF
cdr3_nt: TGTGCCAGCAGCTTGTGGCTGGAGGGGACTGAGCAGTTCTTC
v_call: TRBV5-4
j_call: TRBJ2-1
clone_size: -
d_call: -

cdr3_aa: CASSYGQGLYGYTF
cdr3_nt: TGTGCCAGCAGTTATGGACAGGGGCTCTATGGCTACACCTTC
v_call: TRBV6-2/TRBV6-3
j_call: TRBJ1-2
clone_size: -
d_call: TRBD1

cdr3_aa: CASSFVVNTEAFF
cdr3_nt: TGTGCCAGCAGTTTCGTAGTAAACACTGAAGCTTTCTTT
v_call: TRBV27
j_call: TRBJ1-1
clone_size: few
d_call: -

cdr3_aa: CASSFSRNTEAFF
cdr3_nt: TGTGCCAGCAGCTTTAGTCGGAACACTGAAGCTTTCTTT
v_call: TRBV11-2
j_call: TRBJ1-1
clone_size: -
d_call: -

cdr3_aa: CASSQLAGGQETQYF
cdr3_nt: TGCGCCAGCAGTCAACTAGCGGGGGGCCAAGAGACCCAGTACTTC
v_call: TRBV10-2
j_call: TRBJ2-5
clone_size: -
d_call: TRBD2